This is a list of T cell receptor beta chains from one sample in a study of blood T cells in healthy people across ages. TCRdb recomputed calls from the 5' RACE reads with MiXCR, one row per CDR3 protein. The sample yields roughly 2 million distinct CDR3 sequences, around half seen once. Source material: blood. These receptors originate from a woman in her thirties or forties in good health. Each CDR3 is given with its conserved first and last residue. A D gene is named only where the DNA matches it firmly. Expanded clones are given a class, and other clones once, few, many or no size at all.

j_gene | d_gene | v_gene | abundance | CDR3nt | CDR3aa
TRBJ2-3 | . | TRBV28 | . | TGTGCCAGCAGCCGCTTAGAGCGGTGGAACACAGATACGCAGTATTTT | CASSRLERWNTDTQYF
TRBJ2-5 | TRBD1 | TRBV11-2 | . | TGTGCCAGCAGCCCCTGGGACAGGGTGTCGGAGACCCAGTACTTC | CASSPWDRVSETQYF
TRBJ2-1 | . | TRBV7-2 | . | TGTGCCAGCAGCCCAGGGGGGGCAGGGGGCAATGAGCAGTTCTTC | CASSPGGAGGNEQFF
TRBJ2-7 | . | TRBV12-3/TRBV12-4 | few | TGTGCCAGCAGTTTAAATGGGGGTGGTAAGCAGTACTTC | CASSLNGGGKQYF
TRBJ2-1 | TRBD2 | TRBV7-8 | . | TGTGCCAGCAGCGTATATCCGACGAACGGGGGGGGCTACAATGAGCGGTTCTTC | CASSVYPTNGGGYNERFF
TRBJ2-1 | . | TRBV7-6 | . | TGTGCCAGCAGCTTAGACCCCGGGCGTAACAATGAGCAGTTCTTC | CASSLDPGRNNEQFF
TRBJ2-4 | . | TRBV20-1 | . | TGCAGTGCTTACCTCGCCGGGCGGGGTACCAAAAACATTCAGTACTTC | CSAYLAGRGTKNIQYF
TRBJ2-1 | . | TRBV10-3 | few | TGTGCCGCAGCAACCGGGGTTGGGACAACCTACAATGAGCAGTTCTTC | CAAATGVGTTYNEQFF
TRBJ1-1 | TRBD1 | TRBV9 | . | TGTGCCAGCAGCGTAGCAGGGGGCGGAGTGGCCACTGAAGCTTTCTTT | CASSVAGGGVATEAFF
TRBJ2-1 | TRBD1 | TRBV10-1 | . | TGCGCCAGCAGGGCCGGGACAGGGCCGAATGAGCAGTTCTTC | CASRAGTGPNEQFF
TRBJ2-5 | TRBD1 | TRBV10-3 | . | TGTGCCATCAGTGAAACAGGGGGCGGTTACGAGACCCAGTACTTC | CAISETGGGYETQYF
TRBJ2-3 | TRBD2 | TRBV7-2 | . | TGTGCCAGCAGACCAAAGCGGGGGGGCCGTTATACGCAGTATTTT | CASRPKRGGRYTQYF
TRBJ1-1 | . | TRBV7-2 | . | TGTGCCAGCGTGGGCGACAATGGCCCTGAAGCTTTCTTT | CASVGDNGPEAFF
TRBJ2-5 | TRBD1 | TRBV20-1 | . | TGCAGTGCTCCAGACAGGGGCCTTCAAGAGACCCAGTACTTC | CSAPDRGLQETQYF
TRBJ1-2 | . | TRBV7-9 | . | TGTGCCAGCAGATCATCGACAGATTCTAACTATGGCTACACCTTC | CASRSSTDSNYGYTF
TRBJ2-3 | TRBD2 | TRBV20-1 | . | TGCAGTACGATTAACAGGGCTAGCGGGGGGACCACAGATACGCAGTATTTT | CSTINRASGGTTDTQYF
TRBJ1-5 | . | TRBV24-1 | few | TGTGCCACCAGTGATCCAACGGGACCGGGCGGCAATCAGCCCCAGCATTTT | CATSDPTGPGGNQPQHF
TRBJ1-1 | . | TRBV28 | . | TGTGCCAGCAGCATAAATCTTGGAGCTTTCTTT | CASSINLGAFF
TRBJ2-4 | TRBD2 | TRBV12-3/TRBV12-4 | once | TGTGCCAGCACCATAGCGGGGGGGCTGGGCAAAAACATTCAGTACTTC | CASTIAGGLGKNIQYF
TRBJ2-5 | TRBD1 | TRBV15 | few | TGTGCCACCAGCAGCCGTTACAGGGGGTCCCAAGAGACCCAGTACTTC | CATSSRYRGSQETQYF
TRBJ2-7 | . | TRBV27 | . | TGTGCCAGCAGTTTAGGCCTGAGGAATTCGGGGGAGCAGTACTTC | CASSLGLRNSGEQYF
TRBJ2-3 | TRBD1 | TRBV7-6 | . | TGTGCCAGCAGCTTAGAGGGTTTCGGCAGGGGGTATAGGGTCACAGATACGCAGTATTTT | CASSLEGFGRGYRVTDTQYF
TRBJ2-5 | TRBD2 | TRBV7-7 | . | TGTGCTAGCAGCTTAGCTGGGAGCGGGAAAGAGACCCAGTACTTC | CASSLAGSGKETQYF
TRBJ2-1 | TRBD1 | TRBV12-3/TRBV12-4 | . | TGTGCCAGCAGAGCCCAGGGGGCGCGACTCAATGAGCAGTTCTTC | CASRAQGARLNEQFF
TRBJ2-3 | . | TRBV4-1 | . | TGCGCCAGCAGCCAAGCTGGTAGCGGATTCACAGATACGCAGTATTTT | CASSQAGSGFTDTQYF
TRBJ1-6 | TRBD1 | TRBV6-1 | once | TGTGCCAGCAGCAGAGGGACAGGGGGCGTTTCAATCTATTCACCCCTCCACTTT | CASSRGTGGVSIYSPLHF
TRBJ2-7 | TRBD2 | TRBV3-1 | . | TGTGCCAGCAGCCGGGGGAGCGGGGGGTTCTCCTACGAGCAGTACTTC | CASSRGSGGFSYEQYF
TRBJ1-1 | . | TRBV6-6 | . | TGTGCCAGCAGTTACGGGTCAGAGATGAACACTGAAGCTTTCTTT | CASSYGSEMNTEAFF
TRBJ1-5 | . | TRBV20-1 | . | TGCAGTGCTAGAGGCCCAGGATATAGCAATCAGCCCCAGCATTTT | CSARGPGYSNQPQHF
TRBJ2-1 | . | TRBV11-1 | . | TGTGCCAGCAGCCACCAGGGAGATGAGCAGTTCTTC | CASSHQGDEQFF
TRBJ2-3 | . | TRBV6-5 | . | TGTGCCAGCAGTTACTCGAACTCTCCAAGCACAGATACGCAGTATTTT | CASSYSNSPSTDTQYF
TRBJ1-6 | TRBD1 | TRBV6-6 | few | TGTGCCAGCAGTTACGGACAGGGGACCGTTTCACCCCTCCACTTT | CASSYGQGTVSPLHF
TRBJ1-2 | TRBD1 | TRBV10-3 | . | TGTGTCATCAGGGACGACGGGACAGGGGGCGCAGGGGGTAACTATGGCTACACCTTC | CVIRDDGTGGAGGNYGYTF
TRBJ2-5 | . | TRBV6-1 | . | TGTGCCAGCAGCCAACAAAACGTCCTAGCGAAAAAAGAGACCCAGTACTTC | CASSQQNVLAKKETQYF
TRBJ2-7 | . | TRBV20-1 | . | TGCAGTGCTAGAGATGGGGCTAGTCCCTACGAGCAGTACTTC | CSARDGASPYEQYF
TRBJ1-6 | . | TRBV7-9 | . | TGTGCCAGCAGCACCAGGCAGGGCCATTCACCCCTCCACTTT | CASSTRQGHSPLHF
TRBJ2-3 | TRBD2 | TRBV7-9 | few | TGTGCCAGCAGCTTAGGGGGACTACCGACAGATACGCAGTATTTT | CASSLGGLPTDTQYF
TRBJ2-5 | TRBD1 | TRBV7-2 | few | TGTGCCAGCAGCTTCCAGGGGGCCGGGAGGTACTTC | CASSFQGAGRYF
TRBJ2-5 | TRBD1 | TRBV7-2 | . | TGTGCCAGCAGCTTTCCGACAGGGTCGGAGACCCAGTACTTC | CASSFPTGSETQYF
TRBJ2-4 | . | TRBV20-1 | few | TGCAGCGCGCCGGAACAGGGTGCGCACATTCAGTACTTC | CSAPEQGAHIQYF
TRBJ2-7 | TRBD1 | TRBV7-3 | few | TGTGCCAGCAGCTTAAACCGACAGGGGGGTTCCTACGAGCAGTACTTC | CASSLNRQGGSYEQYF
TRBJ1-4 | . | TRBV6-2/TRBV6-3 | . | TGTGCCACCCTCGAAGACAGAACGAATGAAAAACTGTTTTTT | CATLEDRTNEKLFF
TRBJ2-5 | TRBD2 | TRBV6-2/TRBV6-3 | . | TGTGCCAGCACCACGACTAGCGGCGAGACCCAGTACTTC | CASTTTSGETQYF
TRBJ2-5 | . | TRBV24-1 | . | TGTGCCACCAGTGATATTTCCGGATGGGAGCAGTACTTC | CATSDISGWEQYF
TRBJ2-7 | . | TRBV7-9 | . | TGTGCCAGCAGCCCGAGGGAGGTCCTCTCCTACGAGCAGTACTTC | CASSPREVLSYEQYF
TRBJ1-1 | . | TRBV12-3/TRBV12-4 | . | TGTGCCAGCAGAAACCCGGGGGAGTACACTGAAGCTTTCTTT | CASRNPGEYTEAFF
TRBJ2-5 | . | TRBV6-5 | few | TGTGCCAGCCGGGACACCGTATGGACCCAGTACTTC | CASRDTVWTQYF
TRBJ2-1 | TRBD1 | TRBV20-1 | . | TGCAGTGTGGTCCAACCAGGACAGGGGGCTAGTGATGAGCAGTTCTTC | CSVVQPGQGASDEQFF
TRBJ1-5 | . | TRBV4-1 | . | TGCGCCAGCAGCCAAGGACGGTGGAATAGCAATCAGCCCCAGCATTTT | CASSQGRWNSNQPQHF
TRBJ1-2 | . | TRBV7-9 | . | TGTGCCAGCAGCCGCGCTGGCTATGGCTACACCTTC | CASSRAGYGYTF
TRBJ2-6 | . | TRBV7-9 | few | TGTGCCAGCAGCTTATCCCGGGGAGCCGACACTGGGGCCAACGTCCTGACTTTC | CASSLSRGADTGANVLTF
TRBJ2-3 | . | TRBV28 | . | TGTGCCAGCGGTAGGCGGGATACGCAGTATTTT | CASGRRDTQYF
TRBJ2-5 | TRBD2 | TRBV20-1 | once | TGCAGTGCTAGTTCGACTAGCGGAACTCGTATACAAGAGACCCAGTACTTC | CSASSTSGTRIQETQYF
TRBJ1-1 | . | TRBV20-1 | . | TGCAGTGCTCTACAGGACATGAACACTGAAGCTTTCTTT | CSALQDMNTEAFF
TRBJ2-7 | . | TRBV4-1 | . | TGCGCCAGCAGCCAAACCCACGACGGAGCCTACGAGCAGTACTTC | CASSQTHDGAYEQYF
TRBJ2-5 | TRBD1 | TRBV7-2 | few | TGTGCCAGCAGCCCCGCCGGGACAGTAGAGACCCAGTACTTC | CASSPAGTVETQYF
TRBJ2-7 | . | TRBV18 | . | . | CASSPVAKGSSYERYF
TRBJ2-3 | TRBD2 | TRBV20-1 | . | TGCAGTGCTGGTAGCGGGGCTAGCACAGATACGCAGTATTTT | CSAGSGASTDTQYF
TRBJ2-1 | TRBD2 | TRBV4-2 | once | TGTGCCGGCAGCGAATCGGGGGGGCGATTCAATGAGCAGTTCTTC | CAGSESGGRFNEQFF
TRBJ2-7 | . | TRBV4-2 | . | TGTGCCAGCAGCCAAGAAGGCCCGAGGGCCTACGAGCAGTACTTC | CASSQEGPRAYEQYF